This T cell receptor beta chain appears in the sequencing data of a study of blood T cell repertoires in COVID-19. For the study at large: Specimens from acute and convalescent COVID-19 originated in the United States, Italy and Spain. T cells, B-cell-depleted T cells, or PBMCs provided the cDNA or gDNA that served as material.

Authors' processing steps: Counts of nucleated cells, estimated from reference gene primer amplification, were obtained. Sequencing used immunoSEQ multiplex PCR; TCRdb keeps in-frame clones, though not all of them. V and J calls and clone size are those listed in that table; D and trimming were worked out from the DNA. Here the sample spans around 70,000 clones, more than 85% being singletons. This clonotype was obtained from a man aged 55-75 years with acute or convalescent COVID-19. The sequenced sample consisted of peripheral blood.

DNA for the CDR3: TGTGCCAGCAGTCCAATCTCTTGGGTAAACAGGGGCGTTAACACTGAAGCTTTCTTT. Protein sequence: CASSPISWVNRGVNTEAFF. The rearrangement links TRBV11-2 to TRBJ1-1; 7 bases line up with TRBD1. Germline CDR1 and CDR2: SGHAT and FQNNGV. CDR3 size: 19 residues. Trimming removed 6 bases from V and 2 bases from J; junction bases left unmatched: 21.